These T cell receptor beta chains were read from a single sample in a study of blood T cell repertoires in COVID-19. Produced via immunoSEQ multiplex PCR; TCRdb's table is partial and in-frame only. The sample contains 200,000 to 250,000 clones, around 86% of which appear only once. The material sequenced was peripheral blood. The origin of the receptors is a man between 60 and 75 years old who had recovered from COVID-19. Each CDR3 is given with its conserved first and last residue. D genes are given only for firm matches. Clone size is given for some rows only: seen once, a few or many times, or a class if the clone is expanded.

TRBJ1-5,TRBV7-9,once,-,TGTGCCAGCAGCGCCAACCCGGGCAGGGTCAATCAGCCCCAGCATTTT,CASSANPGRVNQPQHF
TRBJ2-6,TRBV5-1,-,-,TGCGCCAGCAGTTCTACGGGTCTAAATCAAAAATCTGGGGCCAACGTCCTGACTTTC,CASSSTGLNQKSGANVLTF
TRBJ2-7,TRBV18,-,TRBD1,TGTGCCAGCTCACCGGGGACAGGATACGAGCAGTACTTC,CASSPGTGYEQYF
TRBJ2-4,TRBV2,-,TRBD2,TGTGCCAGCAAGCCGAACCCGGGGGGAAACATTCAGTACTTC,CASKPNPGGNIQYF
TRBJ2-1,TRBV7-2,-,-,TGTGCCAGCAGCCGCGATGCAGGGGGGTCCTACAATGAGCAGTTCTTC,CASSRDAGGSYNEQFF
TRBJ1-4,TRBV14,-,-,TGTGCCAGCAGCCAAGACTCAACCCGAGGGGAAAAACTGTTTTTT,CASSQDSTRGEKLFF
TRBJ1-1,TRBV20-1,once,-,TGCAGTGCTAGTTCAAGCGGGGAGGGCACTGAAGCTTTCTTT,CSASSSGEGTEAFF
TRBJ1-3,TRBV6-6,-,TRBD1,TGTGCCAGCAGTTACGACAGGGGAAAAGGAAACACCATATATTTT,CASSYDRGKGNTIYF
TRBJ2-7,TRBV19,-,-,TGTGCCAGTAGTATTAATCAGGGGTCCTACGAGCAGTACTTC,CASSINQGSYEQYF
TRBJ1-2,TRBV19,-,-,TGTGCCAGTACCCCTAGTCGGACATTGAGTGGCTATGGCTACACCTTC,CASTPSRTLSGYGYTF
TRBJ2-7,TRBV2,-,TRBD1,TGTGCCAGCAGTAGGACAGGGTTCGGGGAGCAGTACTTC,CASSRTGFGEQYF
TRBJ2-7,TRBV5-6,once,TRBD1,TGTGCCAGCACTCCGGACAGGGCTTCCTACGAGCAGTACTTC,CASTPDRASYEQYF
TRBJ1-2,TRBV19,-,TRBD1,TGTGCCAGTAGTATGTGGGGGACAGATGGCTACACCTTC,CASSMWGTDGYTF
TRBJ1-1,TRBV5-1,-,-,TGCGCCAGCAGCTTGAGGCAGGGGCGGGTCACTGAAGCTTTCTTT,CASSLRQGRVTEAFF
TRBJ2-5,TRBV29-1,-,TRBD2,TGCAGCGTTGAAGATAATAGCGGGAGGCAAGAGACCCAGTACTTC,CSVEDNSGRQETQYF
TRBJ1-6,TRBV20-1,-,-,TGCAGTGCTAGTATCTCCGAGAATTCACCCCTCCACTTT,CSASISENSPLHF
TRBJ1-6,TRBV5-1,-,-,TGCGCCAGCAGCACAGAGGGAAATTCACCCCTCCACTTT,CASSTEGNSPLHF
TRBJ2-7,TRBV7-2,-,-,TGTGCCAGCAGCCTCATCCTATACGAGCAGTACTTC,CASSLILYEQYF
TRBJ1-5,TRBV6-5,-,-,TGTGCCAGCAGTTACTCGGGCAGCAATCAGCCCCAGCATTTT,CASSYSGSNQPQHF
TRBJ2-5,TRBV5-1,-,TRBD2,TGCGCCAGCAGCTTGAGCGGGACCGCCCAAGAGACCCAGTACTTC,CASSLSGTAQETQYF
TRBJ2-5,TRBV11-2,few,-,TGTGCCAGCAGCTCCCCCAGAGGCTCCATGGAGACCCAGTACTTC,CASSSPRGSMETQYF
TRBJ2-7,TRBV7-7,-,TRBD1,TGTGCTAGCAGCTTAGTGGGACAGGGGTTCTACGAGCAGTACTTC,CASSLVGQGFYEQYF
TRBJ2-6,TRBV19,-,-,TGTGCCAGTAGTATGGGAGGAAGTGGGGCCAACGTCCTGACTTTC,CASSMGGSGANVLTF
TRBJ1-2,TRBV18,-,TRBD1,TGTGCCAGCTCACCACTACAGGGGGACTATGGCTACACCTTC,CASSPLQGDYGYTF
TRBJ2-5,TRBV19,-,TRBD1,TGTGCCAGTAGTACGGGGACAGGGAGTGGAGAGACCCAGTACTTC,CASSTGTGSGETQYF
TRBJ2-1,TRBV11-3,-,TRBD1,TGTGCCAGCAGCTTAGCGGGACAGTTCAATGAGCAGTTCTTC,CASSLAGQFNEQFF
TRBJ2-7,TRBV5-1,-,TRBD2,TGCGCCAGCAGCGGGGGACTAGCGGGAGGGCTCTCCTACGAGCAGTACTTC,CASSGGLAGGLSYEQYF
TRBJ2-7,TRBV7-2,once,TRBD1,TGTGCCAGCAGCTCCGATGGACAGGGACTCTACGAGCAGTACTTC,CASSSDGQGLYEQYF
TRBJ1-5,TRBV15,-,-,TGTGCCACCAGCAGACCCCCAGGGGATCAGCCCCAGCATTTT,CATSRPPGDQPQHF
TRBJ1-2,TRBV2,-,-,TGTGCCAGCAGTGAAAACAGGAGCTATGGCTACACCTTC,CASSENRSYGYTF
TRBJ1-6,TRBV7-9,-,-,TGTGCCAGCAGCTTAGACGGTAGTATATCACCCCTCCACTTT,CASSLDGSISPLHF
TRBJ2-5,TRBV6-2/TRBV6-3,-,TRBD1,TGTGCCAGCAGTTCCCCCGGGACAGGGGGCCAAGAGACCCAGTACTTC,CASSSPGTGGQETQYF
TRBJ2-7,TRBV28,-,-,TGTGCCAGCAGTCCTAGCGACTCCTACGAGCAGTACTTC,CASSPSDSYEQYF
TRBJ1-2,TRBV5-1,-,-,TGCGCCAGCAGCCCGGGAAACGACTATGGCTACACCTTC,CASSPGNDYGYTF
TRBJ2-1,TRBV6-2/TRBV6-3,-,-,TGTGCCAGCAGTTACTCTGTCACGTGGGCCGACTATAAGGGGCAGTTCTTC,CASSYSVTWADYKGQFF
TRBJ2-3,TRBV5-6,-,TRBD2,TGTGCCAGCAGCCCGGGACTAGCGGGGGCAGATACGCAGTATTTT,CASSPGLAGADTQYF
TRBJ1-4,TRBV2,-,TRBD1,TGTGCCAGCAGTGTACAGGGGACGAATGAAAAACTGTTTTTT,CASSVQGTNEKLFF
TRBJ2-5,TRBV27,-,TRBD1,TGTGCCAGCAGTTTGGAAGGGGGCGGGGAGACCCAGTACTTC,CASSLEGGGETQYF
TRBJ1-5,TRBV10-3,-,TRBD1,TGTGCCATCAGCCCCGGACAGGGCAGCAATCAGCCCCAGCATTTT,CAISPGQGSNQPQHF
TRBJ2-3,TRBV5-1,-,TRBD2,TGCGCCAGCAGCTCGGGACTAGCGGGAGGCCCAGATACGCAGTATTTT,CASSSGLAGGPDTQYF
TRBJ1-5,TRBV5-5,once,-,TGTGCCAGCAGCTTGGGGGGCGCGGCGGGCAATCAGCCCCAGCATTTT,CASSLGGAAGNQPQHF
TRBJ2-3,TRBV5-1,-,-,TGCGCCAGCAGCTCGGGACTTGGGGATACGCAGTATTTT,CASSSGLGDTQYF
TRBJ2-7,TRBV3-1/TRBV3-2,-,TRBD2,TGTGCCAGCACCTACAGTTCCCCCCGCGGGGGGGCTTTATACGAGCAGTACTTC,CASTYSSPRGGALYEQYF
TRBJ1-2,TRBV28,once,TRBD1,TGTGCCAGCAGGACCGGACAGGGGGCGCGGGGCTACACCTTC,CASRTGQGARGYTF
TRBJ2-1,TRBV27,-,-,TGTGCCAGCAGTTTATTAGGAGGAAATGAGCAGTTCTTC,CASSLLGGNEQFF
TRBJ1-5,TRBV24-1,few,-,TGTGCCACCAGTGATACCGACGGAGTTAGCAATCAGCCCCAGCATTTT,CATSDTDGVSNQPQHF
TRBJ2-1,TRBV11-3,once,-,TGTGCCAGCAGCCCTCGGCGGTCGGCGAGGAATGAGCAGTTCTTC,CASSPRRSARNEQFF
TRBJ1-2,TRBV3-1/TRBV3-2,-,TRBD1,TGTGCCAGCAGCTACTTCCTGTCTGTAGGGGGCCCTAACTATGGCTACACCTTC,CASSYFLSVGGPNYGYTF
TRBJ1-6,TRBV6-5,-,-,TGTGCCAGCACGGGGGGTCTCTCCTATAATTCACCCCTCCACTTT,CASTGGLSYNSPLHF
TRBJ1-6,TRBV6-5,-,-,TGTGCCAGCAGTTCCAGCAGGCGGGATTCACCCCTCCACTTT,CASSSSRRDSPLHF
TRBJ2-1,TRBV6-5,once,-,TGTGCCAGCAGTTACCCCGGGACTCAGCACAGTGAGCAGTTCTTC,CASSYPGTQHSEQFF
TRBJ2-7,TRBV28,-,TRBD2,TGTGCCAGCAGTTTGCCCCGGACTAGTATTGAGCAGTACTTC,CASSLPRTSIEQYF
TRBJ2-1,TRBV3-1/TRBV3-2,-,-,TGTGCCAGCAGCCCCACCACAGGGAATGGTGAGCAGTTCTTC,CASSPTTGNGEQFF
TRBJ2-2,TRBV7-2,-,-,TGTGCCAGCAGCCAGTTAAGAGGGAACACCGGGGAGCTGTTTTTT,CASSQLRGNTGELFF
TRBJ2-5,TRBV7-8,once,-,TGTGCCAGCACTGACATCAGGGGATCAGGGGAGACCCAGTACTTC,CASTDIRGSGETQYF
TRBJ2-7,TRBV3-1/TRBV3-2,-,TRBD2,TGTGCCAGCAGTCCTCCTCTAGCGGCAAGCTCCTACGAGCAGTACTTC,CASSPPLAASSYEQYF
TRBJ2-3,TRBV24-1,-,TRBD2,TGTGCCACCAGTGATCTAGCGGGAGGAGGGTTTCTCACAGATACGCAGTATTTT,CATSDLAGGGFLTDTQYF
TRBJ2-5,TRBV18,once,-,TGTGCCAGCTCCCTAGCGGCAGGGGACTACCAAGAGACCCAGTACTTC,CASSLAAGDYQETQYF
TRBJ2-7,TRBV10-3,-,TRBD1,TGTGCCATCAGTGAGGGGACAGGAGGTCCCTACGAGCAGTACTTC,CAISEGTGGPYEQYF
TRBJ1-3,TRBV18,-,TRBD1,TGTGCCAGCTCGCACAGACAGGGGGCGGCTGGAAACACCATATATTTT,CASSHRQGAAGNTIYF